This TCR beta chain was recovered during a study of T-cell memory formation after mild COVID-19. Overall study: Among the donors, TCR clusters were largely specific to each donor. The study's findings and limits: CD8+ contracting clones occupied EMRA, while CD4+ ones occupied mainly CM and EM.

The length of the CDR3 is 14 residues. The germline V gene encodes CDR1 DFQATT and CDR2 SNEGSKA (reference sequence). The V and J ends lost 3 bases and 2 bases respectively, with 11 bases between them. This clonotype showed up just a few times. Antigen: not known. Researchers used 5'RACE with constant-segment primers to make TCR alpha and TCR beta cDNA libraries that carry sample barcodes and UMIs. Via MiXCR, TCRdb re-called the 5' RACE reads, giving one row per CDR3 protein. Altogether about 340,000 distinct CDR3 sequences are present, less than 20% being singletons, with the ten largest covering around 20%.

The rearrangement links TRBV20-1 to TRBJ1-5; no clear D gene. Sequences were obtained from PBMCs or a T cell subset sorted from them (not recorded which). This sequence was found in a man between 18 and 29 years old who had mild COVID-19 (a few samples of this study predate the infection). Cell type and time point are not known. CDR3 in amino acids: CSASGLVGNQPQHF. CDR3 in DNA: TGCAGTGCTAGCGGTTTAGTTGGCAATCAGCCCCAGCATTTT.